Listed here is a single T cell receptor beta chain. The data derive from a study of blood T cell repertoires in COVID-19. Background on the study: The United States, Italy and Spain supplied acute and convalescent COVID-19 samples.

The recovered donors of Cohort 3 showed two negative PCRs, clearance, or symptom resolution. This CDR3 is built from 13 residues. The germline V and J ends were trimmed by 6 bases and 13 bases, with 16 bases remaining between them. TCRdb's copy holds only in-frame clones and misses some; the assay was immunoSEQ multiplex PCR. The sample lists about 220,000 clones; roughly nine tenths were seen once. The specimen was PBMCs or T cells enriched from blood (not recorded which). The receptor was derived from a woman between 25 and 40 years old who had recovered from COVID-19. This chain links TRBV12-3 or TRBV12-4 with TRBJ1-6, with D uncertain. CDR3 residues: CASRASRGDPLHF. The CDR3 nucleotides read TGTGCCAGCAGAGCATCACGGGGAGACCCCCTCCACTTT.